This T cell receptor (beta chain) was profiled in a study of T cell responses to AZD1222 COVID-19 vaccine. V gave up 2 bases and J gave up 10 bases; unmatched junction bases: 7. Germline CDR1 is SGHAT and CDR2 is FQNNGV. This CDR3 has 13 residues. Method: immunoSEQ multiplex PCR; TCRdb's copy keeps in-frame clones and lacks some. The table lists tens of thousands of clones, roughly 91% of them singletons, with approximately 35% in the top ten. This clone has more than one count but fewer than ten. V is TRBV11-2 and J is TRBJ1-2; 7 bases agree with TRBD1. The sample here was peripheral blood, taken 28 days after the second AZD1222 dose. The origin of this receptor is an adult who received the AZD1222 COVID-19 vaccine. The CDR3 loop is CASSLRDRSYYTF. The CDR3 nucleotides are TGTGCCAGCAGCTTAAGGGACAGAAGTTACTACACCTTC.